The next 18 T cell receptor beta chains were all read from a single sample in a study of blood T cell repertoires in COVID-19 (dated by TCRdb to the early 2020s). The library was made by the immunoSEQ multiplex PCR assay. TCRdb took this table from immuneACCESS and kept in-frame rearrangements with V and J called. Such tables lack part of the clones; where checked against another copy, unresolved V genes explain under half of the gap, and the rest is unexplained. The sample profile shows approximately 160,000 clones; 70% to 90% of them were found once. The top ten clones comprise 5.5% to 8% of the sample. What was sequenced was peripheral blood. These receptors were taken from a man aged 50-60 years with active or convalescent COVID-19.

This chain uses TRBV11-3 with TRBJ2-3, with TRBD1 matching over 8 bases. The CDR3 contains 16 residues. Per germline, CDR1 SGHNT and CDR2 YENEEA. V was clipped by 1 base and J by 3 bases; unmatched bases: 6. DNA of the CDR3: TGTGCCAGCAGCTTAGCCTGGACAGGGATGACAGATACGCAGTATTTT. Its translation is CASSLAWTGMTDTQYF.

The chain joins TRBV7-8 to TRBJ1-1; D ambiguous. The CDR3 runs to 14 residues. Germline loops: CDR1 SGHVS, CDR2 FQNEAQ. The V and J ends lost 4 bases and 3 bases respectively, with 12 bases between them. CDR3 in DNA: TGTGCCAGCAGCTCCCATGACACGTACACTGAAGCTTTCTTT. It encodes CASSSHDTYTEAFF.

This sequence joins TRBV19 and TRBJ1-5; 8 bases align to TRBD1. The germline V gene has CDR1 LNHDA and CDR2 SQIVND (reference sequence). The CDR3 runs 15 residues. J gave up 0 bases and V 5 bases, and 3 bases lay outside the gene matches. The CDR3 region has the DNA TGTGCCAGTAGTTTTACAGGGGGTAGCAATCAGCCCCAGCATTTT. It specifies CASSFTGGSNQPQHF.

This rearrangement joins TRBV2 to TRBJ1-4; a possible D gene is TRBD1 (5 bases). Germline V CDR1 and CDR2: SNHLY, FYNNEI. This CDR3 is 15 amino acids long. Between the trimmed V and J ends, which lost 5 bases and 0 bases, there was a span of 10 bases. The CDR3 DNA is TGTGCCAGCAGTCGACAGATGCCAACTAATGAAAAACTGTTTTTT. Translating gives CASSRQMPTNEKLFF.

The genes are TRBV20-1 and TRBJ2-5; possibly TRBD2 for D (6 bases). This CDR3 spans 14 amino acids. V lost 3 bases and J lost 4, with 15 bases in between. The germline V gene has CDR1 DFQATT and CDR2 SNEGSKA (reference sequence). CDR3 DNA sequence: TGCAGTGCTAGTCCCGGGGGTGTGGCAGAGACCCAGTACTTC. Amino acids: CSASPGGVAETQYF.

This clone is a singleton in its sample. The chain carries TRBV6-4 and TRBJ1-2, with 8 bases identical to TRBD1. Per the germline V gene, CDR1 is MRHNA and CDR2 is SNTAGT. The trim removed 8 bases at V and 6 bases at J, leaving 5 bases unmatched. The CDR3 is made up of 12 amino acids. This CDR3 is CASPTGADGYTF. DNA for the CDR3: TGTGCCAGCCCGACAGGGGCAGATGGCTACACCTTC.

The chain couples TRBV18 to TRBJ2-1, with 13 positions matching TRBD2. The germline V gene encodes CDR1 KGHSH and CDR2 LQKENI. The CDR3 is 15 residues long. V was clipped by 5 bases and J by 9 bases; unmatched bases: 7. The CDR3 DNA reads TGTGCCAGCTCATCGGGACTAGCGGGATCAGTTGAGCAGTTCTTC. This gives the protein CASSSGLAGSVEQFF. Combining the CDR3 with reference TRBV18 and TRBJ2-1 gives the whole variable domain NAGVMQNPRHLVRRRGQEARLRCSPMKGHSHVYWYRQLPEEGLKFMVYLQKENIIDESGMPKERFSAEFPKEGPSILRIQQVVRGDSAAYFCASSSGLAGSVEQFFGPGTRLTVL.

The rearrangement links TRBV6-5 to TRBJ2-1, with 9 positions matching TRBD2. Germline values: CDR1 MNHEY, CDR2 SVGAGI. The junction had 4 bases not matched to a gene; V was cut back by 0 bases and J by 7 bases. This CDR3 spans 15 amino acids. As DNA, the CDR3 is TGTGCCAGCAGTTACTCGAGGGGACTAGCTAATGAGCAGTTCTTC. It is translated as CASSYSRGLANEQFF.

The rearrangement joins TRBV7-3 to TRBJ2-5; 10 positions agree with TRBD2. The CDR3 sequence is 18 residues long. CDR1 and CDR2 (germline): SGHTA, FQGTGA. V shed 2 bases, J shed 2 bases, and the junction held 11 bases outside the gene matches. In nucleotides, the CDR3 is TGTGCCAGCAGCTTAGTGCCGGGGGGGACTAGCGTACAAGAGACCCAGTACTTC. It translates to CASSLVPGGTSVQETQYF. Using reference TRBV7-3 and TRBJ2-5 for the parts outside the CDR3, the full variable domain is GAGVSQTPSNKVTEKGKYVELRCDPISGHTALYWYRQSLGQGPEFLIYFQGTGAADDSGLPNDRFFAVRPEGSVSTLKIQRTERGDSAVYLCASSLVPGGTSVQETQYFGPGTRLLVL.

The V gene is TRBV2, the J gene TRBJ2-5; D may be TRBD1 (6 bases). Germline V gene lookup returns CDR1 SNHLY and CDR2 FYNNEI. The V end lost 8 bases, the J end lost 3 bases, and 13 bases lay between the germline ends. CDR3 length: 13 amino acids. The CDR3 nucleotides are TGTGCCAGCCACAGGGAATCGAAAGAGACCCAGTACTTC. Amino acids: CASHRESKETQYF.

The chain combines TRBV6-1 with TRBJ1-5, with D perhaps matching TRBD1 (5 bases). In germline, CDR1 is MNHNS, CDR2 SASEGT. Deletions cut 2 bases from V and 1 base from J, with 6 bases between. The CDR3 totals 14 residues. The CDR3 bases are TGTGCCAGCAGTGAACGGGGGAGCAATCAGCCCCAGCATTTT. Encoded protein: CASSERGSNQPQHF.

Worth noting for this clone: The junction and the germline gene differ at one end; a read error may be behind it. The chain joins TRBV7-7 to TRBJ2-1; 10 nucleotides agree with TRBD2. CDR1 is SSHAT, CDR2 FNYEAQ, per germline (reference sequence). The CDR3 extends over 15 amino acids. This chain's CDR3 is CASSTGTSANNEQFF. DNA of the CDR3: TGTGCTAGCAGCACCGGGACTAGCGCTAACAATGAGCAGTTCTTC.

The chain carries TRBV7-2 and TRBJ2-3; TRBD2 aligns across 7 bases. The V segment lost 0 bases and the J segment 1 base; nucleotides outside the gene matches: 4. This CDR3 contains 16 residues. Germline-derived CDR1 and CDR2 are SGHTA and FQGNSA. The CDR3 protein is CASSLAGGRGTDTQYF. The CDR3 DNA reads TGTGCCAGCAGCTTAGCGGGGGGGAGGGGCACAGATACGCAGTATTTT. Filled out from reference TRBV7-2 and TRBJ2-3, the complete variable domain reads GAGVSQSPSNKVTEKGKDVELRCDPISGHTALYWYRQSLGQGLEFLIYFQGNSAPDKSGLPSDRFSAERTGGSVSTLTIQRTQQEDSAVYLCASSLAGGRGTDTQYFGPGTRLTVL.

This clone was seen just once. The chain recombines TRBV5-5 with TRBJ2-3, with 8 bases matching TRBD2. The CDR3 contains 15 residues. In germline, CDR1 is SGHKS, CDR2 YYEKEE (reference sequence). V shed 1 base and J 2 bases; nucleotides not matched to a gene: 3. DNA of the CDR3: TGTGCCAGCAGCTTGCGGGGGGGCTTCACAGATACGCAGTATTTT. This gives the protein CASSLRGGFTDTQYF.

The chain carries TRBV6-5 and TRBJ2-7; D is unresolved. The germline gives CDR1 MNHEY, CDR2 SVGAGI. The CDR3 runs 16 residues. The V end was cut by 2 bases, the J end by 1 base, with 15 bases between. The CDR3 nucleotides are TGTGCCAGCAGTTACGGTACCCCCGGCGGATCCTACGAGCAGTACTTC. Its translation: CASSYGTPGGSYEQYF.

CDR3 nucleotide sequence: TGTGCCAGCAGCTTAGCGGTCGGCTCCTACGAGCAGTACTTC. Translated: CASSLAVGSYEQYF. This chain uses TRBV7-9 with TRBJ2-7; D not certain. This CDR3 region has 14 residues. V was clipped by 0 bases and J by 0 bases, with 6 bases between them. Germline loops: CDR1 SEHNR, CDR2 FQNEAQ (reference sequence).

J is TRBJ1-6 and V is TRBV28; 9 bases align to TRBD1. CDR1 MDHEN and CDR2 SYDVKM come from the germline V gene. With 5 bases clipped from V and 7 bases from J, the junction kept 3 bases outside the gene matches. This CDR3 has 14 residues. The CDR3 reads CASSRDRENSPLHF. The CDR3 DNA reads TGTGCCAGCAGTCGGGACAGGGAGAATTCACCCCTCCACTTT.

V is TRBV9 and J is TRBJ1-6; 12 positions agree with TRBD1. J lost 8 bases, V lost 8 bases, and 5 bases had no gene match. This CDR3 region has 14 residues. Per the germline V gene, CDR1 is SGDLS and CDR2 is YYNGEE. CDR3 sequence reads: CASRDRGHDSPLHF. In nucleotides, the CDR3 is TGTGCCAGTCGGGACAGGGGGCATGATTCACCCCTCCACTTT.